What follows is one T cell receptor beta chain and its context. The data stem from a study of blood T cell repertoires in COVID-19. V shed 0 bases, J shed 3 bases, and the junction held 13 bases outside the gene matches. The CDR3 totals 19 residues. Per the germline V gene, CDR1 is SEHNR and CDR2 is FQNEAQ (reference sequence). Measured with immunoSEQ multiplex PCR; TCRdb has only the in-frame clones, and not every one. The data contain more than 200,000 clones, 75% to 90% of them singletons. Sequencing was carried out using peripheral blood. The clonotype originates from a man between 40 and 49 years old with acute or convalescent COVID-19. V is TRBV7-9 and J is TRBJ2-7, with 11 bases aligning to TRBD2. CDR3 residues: CASSLAQAAYSGRDYEQYF. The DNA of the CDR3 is TGTGCCAGCAGCTTAGCGCAGGCAGCCTATAGCGGGAGGGACTACGAGCAGTACTTC.